This T cell receptor beta chain was recovered during a study of blood T cell repertoires in COVID-19. Whole-study context: Whether acute or convalescent, the COVID-19 samples came from the United States, Italy and Spain. Sources were T cells, B-cell-depleted T cells, or PBMCs; the material itself was cDNA or gDNA.

Remarks on this clone: The junction departs from the called germline gene at one end, perhaps through a read error.

In the authors' methods: Researchers report that nucleated cell counts were estimated from reference gene primer amplification. The method was immunoSEQ multiplex PCR; TCRdb's version includes in-frame clones alone and lacks a portion of them. That table is the source of V, J and clone size, and D and trimming were worked out from the DNA. Of approximately 130,000 clones in the sample, 60% to 80% were seen once. Sequencing was done on a sample of peripheral blood. The clonotype was recovered from a human donor in a cohort sampled during active COVID-19.

The CDR3 region is CSARGQRAALF. The CDR3 DNA is TGCAGTGCTAGGGGACAGCGGGCAGCTCTTTTT. The chain carries TRBV20-1 and TRBJ1-4, with 7 bases identical to TRBD1. Germline CDR1 DFQATT, CDR2 SNEGSKA (reference sequence). The CDR3 is 11 amino acids.